Sequencing of this TCR beta chain was carried out in a study of molecular identifiers for immune sequencing clone quantification (dated by TCRdb to 2016 to 2019). For the wider study: For a replicate experiment, RNA from around 20,000 or 100,000 naive CD8 T cells was divided into five aliquots, of which four were sequenced. This methods study used CD8 T cells to benchmark TCR RNA copy counting and molecular-identifier clustering-based TCR repertoire sequencing (MIDCIRS). What the research found in general, with its limitations: Highly expanded clone sizes could be underestimated if identical TCR molecules share a barcode. Approximately 3.3 recovered TCR RNA copies per cell were obtained by modeling, versus about 9 by digital PCR, implying a capture efficiency of 25% to 30%. In CMV-specific effector cells, clones with more than 20 RNA copies contained over 99% of molecules, whereas in naive cells such clones contained under 1% of molecules. A single cell's worth of spiked-in Jurkat TCR RNA was reported detectable even among one million naive CD8 T cells. Without barcode sub-clustering, chimeric consensus sequences inflated TCR diversity; chimeras reached as high as 47%. The naive libraries included spiked-in Jurkat TCR RNA (approximately 11 copies' worth), and this RNA is not part of the donor repertoire.

Library construction relied on PCR. This sample was sequenced with a NextSeq 500. Bulk TCR libraries were prepared as previously described, using TCR primers listed in Table S5. The Qiagen AllPrep DNA/RNA kit was used to purify total RNA. Before analysis, reads from multiple sequencing runs of one library were combined. The original methods were these. Reads were retained only if their TCR constant sequence matched exactly, and those retained reads were trimmed to 150 nt and grouped according to their 12-nt molecular barcodes. Within each barcode group, reads were sub-clustered at a 15% Levenshtein threshold, and quality-weighted consensus sequences were built per RNA molecule. Non-functional sequences were discarded, and so were lower-count sequences lying one edit away from another sequence. On the basis of fitting two negative binomial distributions, barcode sub-clusters with fewer than 20% of the maximum read count were discarded. Clones were called with MiXCR by TCRdb after fastp trimmed the public reads at Q25, and only in-frame beta chains were retained. Each entry is one CDR3 protein sequence, shown with its most common DNA and genes. TCRdb's processing, not the authors', yielded these V and J calls. The sample yields 490,000 or so distinct CDR3 sequences; around 25% were counted once. The ten largest clones represent around 0.8% of the sample.

Including the terminal cysteine and phenylalanine, the CDR3 comprises 15 residues. Here the CDR3 DNA is all that survives: 45 bases in frame from base 1. Cut back by 3 bases and 1 base, the V and J ends lie 10 bases apart. According to the germline V gene (reference sequence), CDR1 reads SEHNR and CDR2 reads FQNEAQ. Libraries of naive CD8 T cells were built from anywhere between about 19,000 and 1,100,000 sorted cells, with 10%, 30% or 50% of the purified RNA used. Naive CD8 T cells, defined as CD8+CD4-CCR7+CD45RA+, were FACS-sorted into RLT Plus buffer on a BD FACSAria II. Under 11 TCR copies' worth of Jurkat RNA were spiked into about 19,000-1,000,000 naive CD8 T cell samples to test detection sensitivity. CD8 T cells were enriched using RosetteSep CD8+ T Cell Enrichment Cocktail and Ficoll-Paque, and the enriched cells then underwent ACK red cell lysis. This clonotype was counted only a few times. Its antigen is currently not known. Base qualities are not provided; no much larger clone lies one nucleotide away.

The TCR originated in a human donor in good health. Some libraries in this study had Jurkat cell RNA spiked in. Rearrangement joined TRBV7-9 to TRBJ2-1; the best D guess is TRBD2, with 5 bases matching. The sample consisted of naive CD8+ T cells from blood, with Jurkat cell RNA spiked in. Read against the paper, the sample's cell subset or site label means: FACS-sorted CD8+CD4-CCR7+CD45RA+ naive T cells. The CDR3 in this case is CASSFSEFSYNEQFF. The DNA is TGTGCCAGCAGCTTTAGCGAATTTTCCTACAATGAGCAGTTCTTC.